This T cell receptor beta chain was observed in a study of blood T cell repertoires in COVID-19. Looking at the study overall: Spain, Italy and the United States supplied samples that represented acute and convalescent COVID-19. Nucleic acid was either cDNA or gDNA, and it came from T cells, B-cell-depleted T cells, or PBMCs.

In the source study's methods: Reference gene primers were amplified, and this amplification served to estimate nucleated cell counts. Sequenced by immunoSEQ multiplex PCR; TCRdb stores in-frame clones only, minus some. For V, J and clone size, that table is used; D and trimming come from the DNA. The sample holds 110,000 to 150,000 clones, over 75% seen once. CDR3 length equals 14 residues. The V end lost 1 base, the J end lost 2 bases, and 9 bases lay between the germline ends. From germline, CDR1 is SGHTA and CDR2 FQGNSA. This receptor was taken from a woman between 50 and 59 years old with acute or convalescent COVID-19. Sequencing input: peripheral blood. The chain combines TRBV7-2 with TRBJ2-7; D gene ambiguous. The CDR3 region has the DNA TGTGCCAGCAGCTTAGGAGTCCATGCCTACGAGCAGTACTTC. Its translation: CASSLGVHAYEQYF.